The clone carrying this TCR beta chain was seen a few times. Its cognate antigen is unknown. The sample comes from a study of regulatory T cells in long-lasting Graves disease. Study results and limitations: Patients with persistent disease showed a bias toward TRBV28, TRBJ1-2 and TRBJ2-5. Peripheral blood was the sole material, not thyroid tissue.

Time point meaning: persistent/refractory GD, antithyroid drugs over 5 years with positive TRAb. Scientists built the TCR library using RNA that was extracted from PBMCs. The TCR beta library used iRepertoire HTBI primers with Arm-PCR amplification of CDR3. Authors' processing steps: Sample data revealed fewer than 70 TRBV and some 13 TRBJ segments. MiXCR, run by TCRdb on the multiplex PCR reads, gives a single entry per CDR3 protein. TCRdb assigned the V and J calls; the authors' analysis was not used. The table records roughly 450,000 distinct CDR3 sequences, approximately 23% of them present only once. Germline CDR1 and CDR2: SGHAT and FQNNGV. The CDR3 loop spans 15 amino acids. The germline V and J ends were trimmed by 3 bases and 6 bases, with 15 bases remaining between them.

V usage is TRBV11-2 and J usage is TRBJ1-5; TRBD1 is a possible D gene (5 bases). The specimen was peripheral blood mononuclear cells (PBMCs), collected when the disease was refractory, from a patient treated with antithyroid drugs. The sequence was obtained from a female donor with Graves disease. CDR3 sequence: CASSFNAGMGQPQHF. In nucleotides, the CDR3 is TGTGCCAGCAGCTTTAATGCAGGGATGGGTCAGCCCCAGCATTTT.